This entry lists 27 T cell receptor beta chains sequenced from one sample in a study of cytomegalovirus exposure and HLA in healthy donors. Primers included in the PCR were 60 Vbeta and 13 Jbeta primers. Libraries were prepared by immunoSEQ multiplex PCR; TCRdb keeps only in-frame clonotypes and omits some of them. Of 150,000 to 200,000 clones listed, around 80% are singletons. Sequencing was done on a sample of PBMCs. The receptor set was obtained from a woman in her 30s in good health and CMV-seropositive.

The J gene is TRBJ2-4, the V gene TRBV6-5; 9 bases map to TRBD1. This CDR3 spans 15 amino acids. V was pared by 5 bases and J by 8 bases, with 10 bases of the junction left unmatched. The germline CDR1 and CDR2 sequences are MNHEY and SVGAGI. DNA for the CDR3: TGTGCCAGCAGTACCCGGGACAGGGTGTACGACATTCAGTACTTC. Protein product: CASSTRDRVYDIQYF.

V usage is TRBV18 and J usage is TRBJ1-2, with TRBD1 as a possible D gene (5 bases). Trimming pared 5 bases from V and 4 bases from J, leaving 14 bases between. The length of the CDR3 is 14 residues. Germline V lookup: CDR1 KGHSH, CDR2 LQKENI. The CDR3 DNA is TGTGCCAGCTCATCCTCCGGGGGAAGCTATGGCTACACCTTC. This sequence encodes CASSSSGGSYGYTF.

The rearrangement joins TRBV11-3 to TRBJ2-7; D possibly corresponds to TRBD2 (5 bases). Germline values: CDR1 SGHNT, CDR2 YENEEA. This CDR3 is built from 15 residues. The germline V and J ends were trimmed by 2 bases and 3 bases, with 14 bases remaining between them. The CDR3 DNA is TGTGCCAGCAGCTTACTCGGGCTAGCAAGCTACGAGCAGTACTTC. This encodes CASSLLGLASYEQYF.

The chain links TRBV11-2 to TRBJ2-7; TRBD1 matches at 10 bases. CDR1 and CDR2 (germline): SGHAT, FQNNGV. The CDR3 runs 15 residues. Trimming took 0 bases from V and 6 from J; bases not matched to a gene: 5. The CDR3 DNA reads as TGTGCCAGCAGCTTAGACGCGACAGGGGGCCGCGAGCAGTACTTC. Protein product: CASSLDATGGREQYF.

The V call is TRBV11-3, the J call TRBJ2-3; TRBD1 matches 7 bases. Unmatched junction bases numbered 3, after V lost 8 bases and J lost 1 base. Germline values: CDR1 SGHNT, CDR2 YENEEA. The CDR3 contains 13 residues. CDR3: CASGQDRTDTQYF. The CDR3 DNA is TGTGCCAGCGGACAGGATCGCACAGATACGCAGTATTTT.

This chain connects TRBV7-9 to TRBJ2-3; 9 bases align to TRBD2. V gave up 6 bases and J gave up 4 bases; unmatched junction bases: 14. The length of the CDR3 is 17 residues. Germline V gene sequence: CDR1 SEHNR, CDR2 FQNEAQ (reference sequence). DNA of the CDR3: TGTGCCAGCAGTATAGGGGCGGGAGGGCCCTCATCAGATACGCAGTATTTT. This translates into CASSIGAGGPSSDTQYF.

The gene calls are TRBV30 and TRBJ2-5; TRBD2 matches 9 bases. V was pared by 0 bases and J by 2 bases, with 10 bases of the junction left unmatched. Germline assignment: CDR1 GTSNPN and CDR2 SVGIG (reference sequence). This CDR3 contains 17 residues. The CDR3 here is CAWSVEGGGGLQETQYF. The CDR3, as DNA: TGTGCCTGGAGTGTAGAGGGCGGGGGGGGACTTCAAGAGACCCAGTACTTC. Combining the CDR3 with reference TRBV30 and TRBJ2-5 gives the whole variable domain SQTIHQWPATLVQPVGSPLSLECTVEGTSNPNLYWYRQAAGRGLQLLFYSVGIGQISSEVPQNLSASRPQDRQFILSSKKLLLSDSGFYLCAWSVEGGGGLQETQYFGPGTRLLVL.

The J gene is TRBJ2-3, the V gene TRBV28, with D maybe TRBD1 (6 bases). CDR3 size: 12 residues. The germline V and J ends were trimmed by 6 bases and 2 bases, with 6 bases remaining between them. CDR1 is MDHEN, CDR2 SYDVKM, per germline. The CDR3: CASRGATDTQYF. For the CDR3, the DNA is TGTGCCAGCAGGGGGGCCACAGATACGCAGTATTTT.

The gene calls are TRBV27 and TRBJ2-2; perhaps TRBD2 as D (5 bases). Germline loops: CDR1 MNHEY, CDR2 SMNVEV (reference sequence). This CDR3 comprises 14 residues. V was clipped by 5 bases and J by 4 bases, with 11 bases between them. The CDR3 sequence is CASSAGAGTGELFF. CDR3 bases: TGTGCCAGCAGTGCGGGCGCAGGCACCGGGGAGCTGTTTTTT.

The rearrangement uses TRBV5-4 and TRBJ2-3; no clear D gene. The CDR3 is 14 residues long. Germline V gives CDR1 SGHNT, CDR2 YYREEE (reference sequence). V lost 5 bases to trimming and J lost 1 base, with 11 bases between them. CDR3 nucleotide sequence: TGTGCCAGCAGGCGGAAGTTGGGCACAGATACGCAGTATTTT. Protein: CASRRKLGTDTQYF.

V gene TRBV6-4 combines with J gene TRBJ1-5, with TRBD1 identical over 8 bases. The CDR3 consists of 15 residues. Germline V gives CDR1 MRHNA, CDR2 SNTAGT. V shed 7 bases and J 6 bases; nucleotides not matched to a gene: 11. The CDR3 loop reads CASKREDRDVQPQHF. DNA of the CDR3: TGTGCCAGCAAGAGGGAGGACAGGGACGTTCAGCCCCAGCATTTT.

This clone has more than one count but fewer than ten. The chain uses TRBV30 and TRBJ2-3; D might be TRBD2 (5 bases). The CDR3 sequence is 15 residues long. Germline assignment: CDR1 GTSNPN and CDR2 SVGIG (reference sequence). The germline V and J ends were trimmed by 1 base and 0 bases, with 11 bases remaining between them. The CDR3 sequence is CAWSAEAVSTDTQYF. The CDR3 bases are TGTGCCTGGAGTGCCGAAGCGGTTAGCACAGATACGCAGTATTTT.

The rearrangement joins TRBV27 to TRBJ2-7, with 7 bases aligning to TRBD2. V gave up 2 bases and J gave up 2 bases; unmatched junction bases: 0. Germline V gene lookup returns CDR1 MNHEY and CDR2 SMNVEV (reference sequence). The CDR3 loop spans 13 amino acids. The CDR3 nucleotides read TGTGCCAGCAGTTTAGGACTAGCCTACGAGCAGTACTTC. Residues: CASSLGLAYEQYF.

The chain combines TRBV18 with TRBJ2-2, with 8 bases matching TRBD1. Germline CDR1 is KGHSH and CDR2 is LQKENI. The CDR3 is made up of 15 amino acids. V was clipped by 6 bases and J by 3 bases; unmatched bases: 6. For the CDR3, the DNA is TGTGCCAGCTCCCGCGCGACAGGGGACACCGGGGAGCTGTTTTTT. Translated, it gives CASSRATGDTGELFF.

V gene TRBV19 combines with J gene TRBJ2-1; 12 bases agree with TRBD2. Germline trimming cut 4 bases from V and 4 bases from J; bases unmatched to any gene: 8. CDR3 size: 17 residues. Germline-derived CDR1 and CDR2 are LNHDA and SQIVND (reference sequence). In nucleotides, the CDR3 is TGTGCCAGTAGTACAGGTCTAGCGGGAGGGGTATACAATGAGCAGTTCTTC. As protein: CASSTGLAGGVYNEQFF. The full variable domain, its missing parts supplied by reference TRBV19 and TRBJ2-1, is DGGITQSPKYLFRKEGQNVTLSCEQNLNHDAMYWYRQDPGQGLRLIYYSQIVNDFQKGDIAEGYSVSREKKESFPLTVTSAQKNPTAFYLCASSTGLAGGVYNEQFFGPGTRLTVL.

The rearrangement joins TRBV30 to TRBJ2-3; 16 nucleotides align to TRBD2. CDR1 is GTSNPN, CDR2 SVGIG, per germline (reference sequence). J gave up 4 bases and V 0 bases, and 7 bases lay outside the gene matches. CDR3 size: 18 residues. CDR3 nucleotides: TGTGCCTGGAGTGTGGGACTAGCGGGAGGGCCGGGGGCAGATACGCAGTATTTT. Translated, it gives CAWSVGLAGGPGADTQYF.

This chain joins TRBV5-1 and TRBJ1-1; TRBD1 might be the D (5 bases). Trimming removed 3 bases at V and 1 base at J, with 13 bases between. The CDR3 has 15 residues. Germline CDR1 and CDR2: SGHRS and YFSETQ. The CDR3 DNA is TGCGCCAGCAGCTCGGCGGGGGGAGGGAACACTGAAGCTTTCTTT. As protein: CASSSAGGGNTEAFF.

CDR3 loop: CASRLTGEYGELFF. DNA for the CDR3: TGTGCCAGCAGATTGACAGGGGAGTACGGGGAGCTGTTTTTT. V gene TRBV27 combines with J gene TRBJ2-2, with TRBD1 matching over 8 bases. V lost 6 bases, J lost 7 bases, and 7 bases stayed unmatched. The CDR3 extends over 14 amino acids. The germline CDR1 and CDR2 sequences are MNHEY and SMNVEV (reference sequence).

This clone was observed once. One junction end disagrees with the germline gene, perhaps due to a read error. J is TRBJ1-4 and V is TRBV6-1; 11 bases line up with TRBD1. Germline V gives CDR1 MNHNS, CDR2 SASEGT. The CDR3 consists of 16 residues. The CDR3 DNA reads TGTGCCAGCAATGAAAGGACAGGGGGCGGAAGTGAAAAACTGTTTTTT. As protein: CASNERTGGGSEKLFF.

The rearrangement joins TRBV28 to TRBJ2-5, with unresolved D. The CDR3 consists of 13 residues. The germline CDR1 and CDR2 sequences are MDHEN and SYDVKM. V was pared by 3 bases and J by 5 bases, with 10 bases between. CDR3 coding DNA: TGTGCCAGCAGTTTTACCGGGTGGGAGACCCAGTACTTC. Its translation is CASSFTGWETQYF.

The CDR3 sequence: CASSGTIREGETQYF. The CDR3 DNA follows: TGTGCCAGTAGTGGGACTATCAGGGAGGGGGAGACCCAGTACTTC. This chain joins TRBV19 and TRBJ2-5; TRBD2 aligns across 7 bases. Germline CDR1 is LNHDA and CDR2 is SQIVND (reference sequence). The CDR3 has 15 residues. With 5 bases clipped from V and 5 bases from J, the junction kept 11 bases outside the gene matches.

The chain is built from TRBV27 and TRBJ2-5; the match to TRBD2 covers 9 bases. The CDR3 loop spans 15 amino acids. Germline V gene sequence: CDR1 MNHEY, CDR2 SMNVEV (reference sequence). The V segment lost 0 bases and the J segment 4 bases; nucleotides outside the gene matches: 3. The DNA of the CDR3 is TGTGCCAGCAGTTTATCTAGCGGGAGTCGAGAGACCCAGTACTTC. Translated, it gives CASSLSSGSRETQYF.

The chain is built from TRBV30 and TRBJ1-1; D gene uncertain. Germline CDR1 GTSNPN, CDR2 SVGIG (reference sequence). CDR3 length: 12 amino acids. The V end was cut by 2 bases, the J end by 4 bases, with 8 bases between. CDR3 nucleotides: TGTGCCTGGAGTCACGGAGGCACTGAAGCTTTCTTT. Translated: CAWSHGGTEAFF.

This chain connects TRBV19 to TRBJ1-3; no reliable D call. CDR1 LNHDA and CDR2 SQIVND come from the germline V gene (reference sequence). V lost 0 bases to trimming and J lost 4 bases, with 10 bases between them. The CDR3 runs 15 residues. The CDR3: CASSIEASGGNTIYF. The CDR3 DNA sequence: TGTGCCAGTAGTATAGAGGCCAGCGGGGGAAACACCATATATTTT.

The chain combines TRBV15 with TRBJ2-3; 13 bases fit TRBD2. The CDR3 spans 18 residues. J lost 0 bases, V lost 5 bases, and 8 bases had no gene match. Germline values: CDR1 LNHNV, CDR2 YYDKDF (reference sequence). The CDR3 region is CATSRRLAGGTSTDTQYF. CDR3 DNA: TGTGCCACCAGCCGACGACTAGCGGGAGGAACGAGCACAGATACGCAGTATTTT. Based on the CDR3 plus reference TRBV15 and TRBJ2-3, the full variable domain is DAMVIQNPRYQVTQFGKPVTLSCSQTLNHNVMYWYQQKSSQAPKLLFHYYDKDFNNEADTPDNFQSRRPNTSFCFLDIRSPGLGDTAMYLCATSRRLAGGTSTDTQYFGPGTRLTVL.

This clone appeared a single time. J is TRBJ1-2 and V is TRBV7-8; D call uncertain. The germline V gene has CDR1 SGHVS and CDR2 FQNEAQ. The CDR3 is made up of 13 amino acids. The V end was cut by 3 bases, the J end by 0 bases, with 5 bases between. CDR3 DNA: TGTGCCAGCAGCTTTTCTTCTAACTATGGCTACACCTTC. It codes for CASSFSSNYGYTF.

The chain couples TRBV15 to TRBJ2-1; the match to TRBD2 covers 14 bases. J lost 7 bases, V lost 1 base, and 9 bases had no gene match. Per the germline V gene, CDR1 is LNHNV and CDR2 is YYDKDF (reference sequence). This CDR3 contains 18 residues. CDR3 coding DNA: TGTGCCACCAGCAGAGGACTAGCGGGAGGGCCTATTGGTAATGAGCAGTTCTTC. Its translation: CATSRGLAGGPIGNEQFF.